The 21 T cell receptor beta chains reported below all come from one sample, sequenced in a study of cytomegalovirus exposure and HLA in healthy donors. Researchers ran the PCR with 60 Vbeta and 13 Jbeta primers. The table came from immunoSEQ multiplex PCR; TCRdb's copy has only in-frame clones and leaves some out. This sample lists 100,000 to 150,000 clones; its ten largest clones have 1.5% to 2%. The sequenced sample consisted of PBMCs. These receptor sequences come from a young man in good health and CMV-seronegative.

The V call is TRBV7-8, the J call TRBJ2-7; the D gene is possibly TRBD1 (6 bases). Germline loops: CDR1 SGHVS, CDR2 FQNEAQ. The length of the CDR3 is 15 residues. Trimming removed 2 bases at V and 2 bases at J, with 13 bases between. The CDR3: CASSLYDRRTYEQYF. For the CDR3, the DNA is TGTGCCAGCAGCTTATATGACAGGAGGACCTACGAGCAGTACTTC.

The chain uses TRBV7-9 and TRBJ1-2; 7 nucleotides agree with TRBD1. This CDR3 contains 12 residues. Trimming at V came to 5 bases and at J to 8 bases, leaving 5 bases not matched to a gene. CDR1 is SEHNR and CDR2 is FQNEAQ in the germline V gene (reference sequence). The CDR3 nucleotides read TGTGCCAGCAGCGTCCAGGGGGGCGGCTACACCTTC. It specifies CASSVQGGGYTF. The full variable domain, its missing parts supplied by reference TRBV7-9 and TRBJ1-2, is DTGVSQNPRHKITKRGQNVTFRCDPISEHNRLYWYRQTLGQGPEFLTYFQNEAQLEKSRLLSDRFSAERPKGSFSTLEIQRTEQGDSAMYLCASSVQGGGYTFGSGTRLTVV.

This chain uses TRBV7-9 with TRBJ2-5; a possible D gene is TRBD2 (5 bases). CDR3 length: 17 residues. Looked up from germline, CDR1 is SEHNR and CDR2 is FQNEAQ (reference sequence). V lost 4 bases to trimming and J lost 2 bases, with 20 bases between them. The CDR3 sequence: CASSSLWGAAKQETQYF. CDR3 DNA: TGTGCCAGCAGCTCCCTTTGGGGAGCCGCGAAACAAGAGACCCAGTACTTC.

Written as DNA, the CDR3 is TGCAGCGGGACAGACCTCCTGGAGACCCAGTACTTC. Translating gives CSGTDLLETQYF. The chain uses TRBV29-1 and TRBJ2-5; a possible D gene is TRBD1 (6 bases). Germline CDR1 reads SQVTM; CDR2 reads ANQGSEA. The CDR3 is 12 residues long. V dropped 7 bases and J dropped 5 bases, with 14 bases sitting between them.

V gene TRBV9 combines with J gene TRBJ2-3, with D perhaps matching TRBD1 (5 bases). V lost 0 bases and J lost 2, with 13 bases in between. Germline CDR1 is SGDLS and CDR2 is YYNGEE. This CDR3 spans 16 amino acids. This CDR3 reads CASSVAGQRITDTQYF. DNA for the CDR3: TGTGCCAGCAGCGTAGCTGGACAAAGGATCACAGATACGCAGTATTTT. Combining the CDR3 with reference TRBV9 and TRBJ2-3 gives the whole variable domain DSGVTQTPKHLITATGQRVTLRCSPRSGDLSVYWYQQSLDQGLQFLIQYYNGEERAKGNILERFSAQQFPDLHSELNLSSLELGDSALYFCASSVAGQRITDTQYFGPGTRLTVL.

The V and J genes are TRBV28 and TRBJ2-2; 9 bases match TRBD1. Germline trimming cut 10 bases from V and 5 bases from J; bases unmatched to any gene: 5. Germline lookup yields CDR1 MDHEN and CDR2 SYDVKM. This CDR3 has 13 residues. Here the CDR3 reads CATGQGRTGELFF. The CDR3 region has the DNA TGTGCCACCGGACAGGGGAGGACCGGGGAGCTGTTTTTT.

The chain joins TRBV11-2 to TRBJ2-5; 7 bases fit TRBD1. Germline V gene lookup returns CDR1 SGHAT and CDR2 FQNNGV. Trimming took 1 base from V and 4 from J; bases not matched to a gene: 0. The CDR3 is 13 residues long. The CDR3 sequence is CASSLGQGETQYF. The CDR3 coding sequence is TGTGCCAGCAGCTTAGGACAGGGAGAGACCCAGTACTTC.

V is TRBV19 and J is TRBJ2-5; 7 nucleotides line up with TRBD1. Germline assignment: CDR1 LNHDA and CDR2 SQIVND (reference sequence). J was trimmed by 2 bases and V by 5 bases; bases with no gene match: 8. This CDR3 region has 15 residues. CDR3 sequence: CASSGETGHQETQYF. CDR3 nucleotides: TGTGCCAGTAGTGGTGAGACAGGGCATCAAGAGACCCAGTACTTC. Looking up the rest from reference TRBV19 and TRBJ2-5 gives the full variable domain: DGGITQSPKYLFRKEGQNVTLSCEQNLNHDAMYWYRQDPGQGLRLIYYSQIVNDFQKGDIAEGYSVSREKKESFPLTVTSAQKNPTAFYLCASSGETGHQETQYFGPGTRLLVL.

The chain uses TRBV7-2 and TRBJ2-3, with D perhaps TRBD1 (6 bases). Trimming pared 2 bases from V and 6 bases from J, leaving 12 bases between. CDR1 is SGHTA and CDR2 is FQGNSA in the germline V gene. There are 14 residues in the CDR3. CDR3 sequence (DNA): TGTGCCAGCAGCTTAAGTGGGGGCCTGGATACGCAGTATTTT. This translates into CASSLSGGLDTQYF. The variable domain in full, with the rest retrieved from reference TRBV7-2 and TRBJ2-3, is GAGVSQSPSNKVTEKGKDVELRCDPISGHTALYWYRQSLGQGLEFLIYFQGNSAPDKSGLPSDRFSAERTGGSVSTLTIQRTQQEDSAVYLCASSLSGGLDTQYFGPGTRLTVL.

The V gene is TRBV11-3, the J gene TRBJ2-2; TRBD1 matches 10 bases. The V gene end was trimmed by 3 bases and the J gene end by 5 bases; junction bases not matched to a gene: 3. This CDR3 region has 15 residues. Germline V gene sequence: CDR1 SGHNT, CDR2 YENEEA. The CDR3 bases are TGTGCCAGCAGCTTTGGGACAGGGGAAACCGGGGAGCTGTTTTTT. Its protein product is CASSFGTGETGELFF.

The V gene is TRBV9, the J gene TRBJ2-7, with D uncertain. V lost 0 bases, J lost 4 bases, and 8 bases lay in between. Germline V gene sequence: CDR1 SGDLS, CDR2 YYNGEE. The CDR3 loop spans 13 amino acids. This CDR3 is CASSVASTYEQYF. CDR3 nucleotide sequence: TGTGCCAGCAGCGTAGCTTCGACTTACGAGCAGTACTTC.

As for this clone: At one end the junction does not follow the germline gene, possibly because of a read error. Other DNA sequences in this sample translate to the same CDR3. V usage is TRBV15 and J usage is TRBJ1-1; tentative D call: TRBD1 (5 bases). This CDR3 spans 16 amino acids. Germline CDR1 reads LNHNV; CDR2 reads YYDKDF (reference sequence). CDR3 residues: CATSRDGSTANTEAFF. The DNA of the CDR3 is TGTGCCACCAGCAGAGATGGATCGACAGCGAACACTGAGGCTTTCTTT.

This chain links TRBV7-2 with TRBJ2-5; 9 bases are shared with TRBD2. With the DNA end fitting TRBJ2-7 better, the J assignment may be wrong. CDR1 is SGHTA, CDR2 FQGNSA, per germline. This CDR3 is 18 amino acids long. CDR3 nucleotides: TGTGCCAGCAGCTTAGCCGGGAGGCGGGGGGGCAGCTCCTACGAGCAGTACTTC. It is translated as CASSLAGRRGGSSYEQYF.

The chain has TRBV6-1 and TRBJ1-2; D unresolved. Trimming shortened V by 1 base and J by 8 bases, and 11 bases separated the two germline ends. Germline lookup yields CDR1 MNHNS and CDR2 SASEGT. This CDR3 is built from 13 residues. DNA of the CDR3: TGTGCCAGCAGTGAAGTACGGGAAGGAGGCTACACCTTC. Translation: CASSEVREGGYTF.

The CDR3 DNA reads as TGTGCCAGCAGTCCCGGACAGGGGTGGTGGGAGCAGTACTTC. This codes for CASSPGQGWWEQYF. The chain combines TRBV27 with TRBJ2-7, with TRBD1 matching 9 bases. This CDR3 comprises 14 residues. CDR1 MNHEY and CDR2 SMNVEV come from the germline V gene (reference sequence). Unmatched junction bases numbered 9, after V lost 5 bases and J lost 7 bases.

The chain employs TRBV11-2 and TRBJ2-2; 8 bases align to TRBD2. V lost 3 bases to trimming and J lost 6 bases; unmatched junction nucleotides: 3. The germline gives CDR1 SGHAT, CDR2 FQNNGV. This CDR3 contains 14 residues. The CDR3 nucleotides read TGTGCCAGCAGCTTGGGCGGGGGGCCCGGGGAGCTGTTTTTT. The encoded protein is CASSLGGGPGELFF.

The chain uses TRBV2 and TRBJ1-2; 8 bases fit TRBD1. V lost 1 base and J lost 4; bases outside the gene matches: 2. The CDR3 loop spans 14 amino acids. CDR1 is SNHLY, CDR2 FYNNEI, per germline. The CDR3 DNA reads as TGTGCCAGCAGTGAAGATGGGACAGGCTATGGCTACACCTTC. Its protein is CASSEDGTGYGYTF.

The chain joins TRBV6-1 to TRBJ2-3, with TRBD2 matching 8 bases. The V and J ends lost 4 bases and 6 bases, in that order; junction bases with no gene match: 9. The CDR3 sequence is 15 residues long. CDR1 and CDR2 from the germline V gene are MNHNS and SASEGT. Here the CDR3 DNA reads TGTGCCAGCAGTGGGTTGGGACTAGGGACGGATACGCAGTATTTT. Its translation: CASSGLGLGTDTQYF.

The chain has TRBV13 and TRBJ2-7, with 10 nucleotides matching TRBD2. V lost 4 bases and J lost 6; bases outside the gene matches: 6. Looked up from germline, CDR1 is PRHDT and CDR2 is FYEKMQ (reference sequence). The CDR3 is 14 amino acids. CDR3 in DNA: TGTGCCAGCAGCTCGGGACTAGCGTCCCTCGAGCAGTACTTC. Translation gives CASSSGLASLEQYF.

This chain connects TRBV7-2 to TRBJ1-1; possibly TRBD1 for D (6 bases). This CDR3 spans 16 amino acids. CDR1 and CDR2 (germline): SGHTA, FQGNSA. Trimming left V 4 bases short and J 3 bases short, with 18 bases between. CDR3 residues: CASSWRYRVGDTEAFF. In DNA form, the CDR3 reads TGTGCCAGCAGCTGGAGGTACAGGGTTGGGGACACTGAAGCTTTCTTT.

This chain connects TRBV10-1 to TRBJ1-2; 8 bases are a match to TRBD1. Germline loops: CDR1 WNHNN, CDR2 SYGVQD (reference sequence). The length of the CDR3 is 12 residues. V was clipped by 7 bases and J by 4 bases; unmatched bases: 2. CDR3 protein: CASTTGGYGYTF. The CDR3, as DNA: TGCGCCAGCACTACAGGGGGCTATGGCTACACCTTC.